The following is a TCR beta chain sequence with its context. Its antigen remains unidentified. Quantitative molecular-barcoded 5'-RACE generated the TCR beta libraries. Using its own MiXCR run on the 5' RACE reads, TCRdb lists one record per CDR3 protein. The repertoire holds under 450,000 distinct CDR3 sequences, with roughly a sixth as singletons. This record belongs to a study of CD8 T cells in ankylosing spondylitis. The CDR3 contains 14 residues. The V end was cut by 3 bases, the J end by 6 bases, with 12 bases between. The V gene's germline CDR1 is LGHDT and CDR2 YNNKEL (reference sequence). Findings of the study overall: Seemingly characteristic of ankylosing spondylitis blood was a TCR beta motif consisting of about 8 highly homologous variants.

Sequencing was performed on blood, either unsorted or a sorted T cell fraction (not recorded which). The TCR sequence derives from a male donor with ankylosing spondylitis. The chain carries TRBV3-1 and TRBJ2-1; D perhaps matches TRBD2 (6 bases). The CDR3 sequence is CASSHQTSPNEQFF. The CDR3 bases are TGTGCCAGCAGCCACCAGACTAGTCCCAATGAGCAGTTCTTC.